Below, 14 T cell receptor beta chains from the same sample are listed, as sequenced in a study of shared clonotypes between healthy human individuals. Profiling relied on immunoSEQ multiplex PCR, and the TCRdb table lists in-frame clones only, not all of them. The sample lists about 490,000 clones; around 78% were seen once. Input material: PBMCs. The receptor source for this set is a woman aged 40 to 49 in good health. Some clones in this sample may be carry-over from other donors' samples.

The chain carries TRBV19 and TRBJ2-1, with 7 bases aligning to TRBD2. Germline V gene lookup returns CDR1 LNHDA and CDR2 SQIVND (reference sequence). The length of the CDR3 is 14 residues. V shed 10 bases, J shed 5 bases, and the junction held 11 bases outside the gene matches. CDR3 residues: CATRWGGRHNEQFF. CDR3 sequence (DNA): TGTGCCACCCGGTGGGGAGGGCGCCACAATGAGCAGTTCTTC.

This clone came up once. The rearrangement joins TRBV6-5 to TRBJ2-7; tentative D call: TRBD1 (5 bases). The CDR3 covers 14 residues. Trimming shortened V by 6 bases and J by 0 bases, and 12 bases separated the two germline ends. In germline, CDR1 is MNHEY, CDR2 SVGAGI. The DNA of the CDR3 is TGTGCCAGCAGCCAGTGGGGCAGCTCCTACGAGCAGTACTTC. Translating it yields CASSQWGSSYEQYF.

This clone was seen a handful of times. The chain joins TRBV5-1 to TRBJ2-7; D call uncertain. Trimming left V 4 bases short and J 2 bases short, with 13 bases between. CDR1 SGHRS and CDR2 YFSETQ come from the germline V gene. CDR3 length: 14 amino acids. CDR3 region: CASSLQPPPYEQYF. The CDR3 DNA reads as TGCGCCAGCAGCCTTCAACCCCCCCCCTACGAGCAGTACTTC.

The chain employs TRBV7-9 and TRBJ2-5, with D perhaps TRBD1 (6 bases). This CDR3 spans 15 amino acids. V lost 4 bases to trimming and J lost 5 bases, with 17 bases between them. Germline lookup yields CDR1 SEHNR and CDR2 FQNEAQ (reference sequence). The DNA of the CDR3 is TGTGCCAGCAGCTCCACCACCAGGGGTTCTGAGACCCAGTACTTC. It codes for CASSSTTRGSETQYF.

This chain joins TRBV6-4 and TRBJ1-1; weak D call: TRBD1 (5 bases). This CDR3 contains 13 residues. CDR1 and CDR2 from the germline V gene are MRHNA and SNTAGT. The germline V and J ends were trimmed by 6 bases and 1 base, with 9 bases remaining between them. CDR3 residues: CASSRESNTEAFF. The CDR3 DNA is TGTGCCAGCAGCAGGGAATCGAACACTGAAGCTTTCTTT.

This clone has at least ten counts. The V gene is TRBV2, the J gene TRBJ2-7; D is possibly TRBD1 (7 bases). Germline values: CDR1 SNHLY, CDR2 FYNNEI. V was clipped by 6 bases and J by 0 bases, with 12 bases between them. The CDR3 loop spans 14 amino acids. In DNA, the CDR3 is TGTGCCAGCAGGGAGGGACAGATCTCCTACGAGCAGTACTTC. Translation gives CASREGQISYEQYF. Variable domain in full (rest from reference TRBV2 and TRBJ2-7): EPEVTQTPSHQVTQMGQEVILRCVPISNHLYFYWYRQILGQKVEFLVSFYNNEISEKSEIFDDQFSVERPDGSNFTLKIRSTKLEDSAMYFCASREGQISYEQYFGPGTRLTVT.

The V gene is TRBV4-2, the J gene TRBJ1-5, with 8 bases that match TRBD1. Losses at the gene ends were 4 bases for V and 9 bases for J; bases not matched to a gene: 14. CDR3 length: 16 amino acids. Germline V lookup: CDR1 LGHNA, CDR2 YNFKEQ. The CDR3 DNA follows: TGTGCCAGCAGCCCCGAGGGGGACAGGTCAGATAGGCCCCAGCATTTT. This translates into CASSPEGDRSDRPQHF.

Details on this clone: Other DNA sequences within the sample encode an identical CDR3. This chain uses TRBV5-1 with TRBJ1-1; 8 bases map to TRBD1. CDR1 SGHRS and CDR2 YFSETQ come from the germline V gene. The V gene end was trimmed by 0 bases and the J gene end by 1 base; junction bases not matched to a gene: 2. This CDR3 is 15 amino acids long. The CDR3 coding sequence is TGCGCCAGCAGCTTGGACGGACAGGGGAACACTGAAGCTTTCTTT. Translation: CASSLDGQGNTEAFF.

This sequence joins TRBV5-1 and TRBJ2-7, with D possibly TRBD2 on 6 matching bases. There are 14 residues in the CDR3. The germline gives CDR1 SGHRS, CDR2 YFSETQ. Trimming cost V 3 bases and J 4 bases, with 14 bases left between them. The DNA of the CDR3 is TGCGCCAGCAGCTCAGCGGGCCCAAATTACGAGCAGTACTTC. It encodes CASSSAGPNYEQYF.

This clone was seen a few times. The chain links TRBV6-4 to TRBJ2-7; no firm D call. Per germline, CDR1 MRHNA and CDR2 SNTAGT. The CDR3 runs to 13 residues. Deletions cut 5 bases from V and 6 bases from J, with 14 bases between. The CDR3 DNA reads as TGTGCCAGCAGTCCGGACGGAGCTGGCGAGCAGTACTTC. Residues: CASSPDGAGEQYF.

The chain combines TRBV19 with TRBJ2-7, with TRBD1 identical over 10 bases. CDR1 LNHDA and CDR2 SQIVND come from the germline V gene (reference sequence). The CDR3 sequence is 15 residues long. With V trimmed by 6 bases and J by 3 bases, 8 bases remained unmatched. The CDR3 nucleotides read TGTGCCAGTAGGGGCACCGGGACAGGGGACTACGAGCAGTACTTC. Translated: CASRGTGTGDYEQYF.

This clone was observed a single time. This chain links TRBV6-1 with TRBJ2-3, with 8 positions matching TRBD2. CDR1 is MNHNS, CDR2 SASEGT, per germline. This CDR3 comprises 14 residues. After removal of 8 bases from V and 3 bases from J, the junction contained 7 bases not matched to a gene. The CDR3 nucleotides are TGTGCCAGCTCAAGCGGGAGAGGGACAGATACGCAGTATTTT. Translation: CASSSGRGTDTQYF.

The chain uses TRBV14 and TRBJ2-1, with unresolved D. The CDR3 covers 15 residues. Deletions cut 4 bases from V and 0 bases from J, with 10 bases between. CDR1 and CDR2 from the germline V gene are SGHDN and FVKESK. The CDR3 is CASSLYLGSYNEQFF. CDR3 coding DNA: TGTGCCAGCAGCCTCTACTTGGGCTCCTACAATGAGCAGTTCTTC.

This clone has just one count. The chain is built from TRBV29-1 and TRBJ1-4; 8 positions match TRBD1. This CDR3 region has 13 residues. Germline loops: CDR1 SQVTM, CDR2 ANQGSEA. V lost 6 bases and J lost 6; bases outside the gene matches: 6. The CDR3 DNA is TGCAGCGTGGATACAGGGGGGGATGAAAAACTGTTTTTT. It translates to CSVDTGGDEKLFF.